The sequence of this TCR beta chain was determined in a study of blood T cell repertoires in COVID-19. Study in general: Both acute and convalescent COVID-19 samples were obtained from the United States, Italy and Spain.

Trimming removed 3 bases from V and 1 base from J; junction bases left unmatched: 7. The CDR3 has 15 residues. The germline CDR1 and CDR2 sequences are SGDLS and YYNGEE. Under the authors' procedure: Amplification from reference gene primers served as the basis for estimated nucleated cell counts. Sequenced by immunoSEQ multiplex PCR; TCRdb stores in-frame clones only, minus some. The V and J calls and clone size are taken from that table; D and trimming were inferred from the DNA. The sample yields roughly 36,000 clones, 94% seen once. The chain has TRBV9 and TRBJ2-7; 7 bases match TRBD1. The sample comprised peripheral blood. This sequence originates from a human donor with active COVID-19. The donor label of this sample is uncertain. The CDR3 DNA reads as TGTGCCAGCAGCGCACAAAAGGGACAGTCCTACGAGCAGTACTTC. This encodes CASSAQKGQSYEQYF.